This T cell receptor beta chain appears in the sequencing data of a study of T cell responses to AZD1222 COVID-19 vaccine. Germline loops: CDR1 SQVTM, CDR2 ANQGSEA. Trimming stripped 5 bases from V and 6 bases from J, with 8 bases between. This CDR3 is 11 amino acids long. Profiling relied on immunoSEQ multiplex PCR, and the TCRdb table lists in-frame clones only, not all of them. The repertoire holds more than 70,000 clones, with 80% to 90% as singletons. The clonotype was recovered from an adult in good health. The chain combines TRBV29-1 with TRBJ2-4; D not resolved. This specimen consisted of peripheral blood, obtained on day 0 of AZD1222 vaccination. The CDR3 sequence: CSVQKGNIQYF. CDR3 nucleotides: TGCAGCGTTCAAAAGGGAAACATTCAGTACTTC.